This TCR beta chain was identified in a study of T cells in Graves' hyperthyroidism and ophthalmopathy. J gave up 2 bases and V 4 bases, and 6 bases lay outside the gene matches. The CDR3 covers 15 residues. Germline CDR1 is MNHNS and CDR2 is SASEGT. In this sample, this clonotype turned up many times. Amplification of TCR beta CDR3 regions was performed using RNA transcripts as template. HTBI primers were employed in a first-round RT-PCR of the TCR CDR3. TCRdb called the multiplex PCR reads again in MiXCR, with one record for every CDR3 protein. This sample has fewer than 350,000 distinct CDR3 sequences, with 10% to 15% found just once.

The chain combines TRBV6-1 with TRBJ2-3, with TRBD1 matching 7 bases. The material sequenced was blood. The TCR comes from a woman aged 25 to 39 with Graves' hyperthyroidism that later progressed to Graves' ophthalmopathy. CDR3 protein: CASSGVDRNTDTQYF. In DNA form, the CDR3 reads TGTGCCAGCAGTGGGGTGGACAGGAACACAGATACGCAGTATTTT.